The next 9 T cell receptor beta chains were all read from a single sample in a study of T cell changes during pregnancy in multiple sclerosis. Profiled with immunoSEQ multiplex PCR; TCRdb holds only in-frame clones, not every one. The table includes more than 60,000 clones, roughly 91% detected once. The source was peripheral blood, collected before pregnancy. Receptor source: a female donor with multiple sclerosis, enrolled in a pregnancy study.

The chain couples TRBV5-1 to TRBJ1-4; D is undetermined. The CDR3 has 17 amino acids. V dropped 3 bases and J dropped 7 bases, with 22 bases sitting between them. Germline CDR1 SGHRS, CDR2 YFSETQ. DNA of the CDR3: TGCGCCAGCAGCTATGGGAGCCCGTTAGCGTCCGGTGAAAAACTGTTTTTT. Translation gives CASSYGSPLASGEKLFF.

The chain carries TRBV14 and TRBJ2-7, with TRBD2 identical over 7 bases. This CDR3 is built from 12 residues. V lost 9 bases to trimming and J lost 1 base; unmatched junction nucleotides: 3. CDR1 SGHDN and CDR2 FVKESK come from the germline V gene. The CDR3 DNA reads as TGTGCCAGTTCCGGGGGGTCCTACGAGCAGTACTTC. This translates into CASSGGSYEQYF.

As to this clone: Relative to the germline gene, one junction end is altered; a read error may explain this. The J gene is TRBJ2-2, the V gene TRBV6-6, with 10 positions matching TRBD1. CDR3 length: 16 residues. Germline V gene sequence: CDR1 MNHNY, CDR2 SVGAGI (reference sequence). The CDR3 loop reads CASSRQGQGNSGELFF. For the CDR3, the DNA is TGTGCCAGCAGCCGACAGGGACAGGGGAACTCCGGGGAGCTGTTTTTT.

The chain employs TRBV7-9 and TRBJ1-5; tentatively, D is TRBD1 (5 bases). Germline lookup yields CDR1 SEHNR and CDR2 FQNEAQ (reference sequence). There are 15 residues in the CDR3. The V end lost 2 bases, the J end lost 7 bases, and 15 bases lay between the germline ends. This CDR3 is CASSLSQGVGQPQHF. CDR3 DNA: TGTGCCAGCAGCTTATCACAAGGGGTAGGGCAGCCCCAGCATTTT.

The gene calls are TRBV7-2 and TRBJ2-3; TRBD1 matches 11 bases. Germline lookup yields CDR1 SGHTA and CDR2 FQGNSA. The CDR3 runs 16 residues. Trimming cost V 5 bases and J 10 bases; bases outside gene matches: 14. CDR3 coding DNA: TGTGCCAGCAGCGGACAGGGGGCCCCCCAACCCGTTGCGCAGTATTTT. This encodes CASSGQGAPQPVAQYF.

The chain links TRBV19 to TRBJ1-2; the D is unclear. The V end lost 3 bases, the J end lost 2 bases, and 7 bases lay between the germline ends. The length of the CDR3 is 13 residues. The germline V gene encodes CDR1 LNHDA and CDR2 SQIVND (reference sequence). In DNA, the CDR3 is TGTGCCAGTAGTATTTTCCAAAACTATGGCTACACCTTC. As protein: CASSIFQNYGYTF.

The J gene is TRBJ2-2, the V gene TRBV6-1; a weak D match, TRBD1 (6 bases). The CDR3 totals 15 residues. Trimming stripped 2 bases from V and 4 bases from J, with 11 bases between. The V gene's germline CDR1 is MNHNS and CDR2 SASEGT. The CDR3 region has the DNA TGTGCCAGCAGTGAAACAGGGTTGGGCACCGGGGAGCTGTTTTTT. Protein sequence: CASSETGLGTGELFF.

V is TRBV5-4 and J is TRBJ1-1; TRBD1 might be the D (6 bases). Germline V gene sequence: CDR1 SGHNT, CDR2 YYREEE (reference sequence). V lost 4 bases to trimming and J lost 6 bases, with 19 bases between them. The CDR3 has 15 amino acids. The CDR3 here is CASSGHQGSVAEAFF. Here the CDR3 DNA reads TGTGCCAGCAGCGGCCATCAGGGGTCTGTTGCTGAAGCTTTCTTT.

The chain recombines TRBV7-6 with TRBJ2-6, with TRBD1 matching 8 bases. The CDR3 is 17 amino acids. The germline CDR1 and CDR2 sequences are SGHVS and FNYEAQ. V lost 4 bases to trimming and J lost 0 bases; unmatched junction nucleotides: 5. The CDR3 region is CASSSRQGTSGANVLTF. The DNA for the CDR3 is TGTGCCAGCAGCTCGAGACAGGGGACCTCTGGGGCCAACGTCCTGACTTTC. Looking up the rest from reference TRBV7-6 and TRBJ2-6 gives the full variable domain: GAGVSQSPRYKVTKRGQDVALRCDPISGHVSLYWYRQALGQGPEFLTYFNYEAQQDKSGLPNDRFSAERPEGSISTLTIQRTEQRDSAMYRCASSSRQGTSGANVLTFGAGSRLTVL.